This T cell receptor (beta chain) appears in the sequencing data of a study of shared clonotypes between healthy human individuals. Across the study: Researchers assigned three CD4 naive, three CD4 memory, two CD8 naive and one CD8 memory plate to each donor. Study-wide points: Generally, estimated richness proved larger in naive subsets than it did in memory subsets. Clonotype sharing levels among donors were expected to vary with sequencing depth.

Worth noting for this clone: Its antigen remains unknown.

Trimming stripped 3 bases from V and 7 bases from J, with 15 bases between. The CDR3 is made up of 14 amino acids. Germline CDR1 GTSNPN, CDR2 SVGIG (reference sequence). In replicate PCRs of sorted subsets, around 200 ng DNA, approximately 30,000 T cell genomes, was used. Profiling relied on immunoSEQ multiplex PCR, and the TCRdb table lists in-frame clones only, not all of them. The sample gives 1.5 million to 2.5 million clones, roughly 95% of which show up once; approximately 1% is in the top ten. CD8 cells classed as naive were CD45RO-negative and positively selected for CCR7, excluding terminally differentiated effector memory CD45RA+ cells.

The TCR was taken from a man younger than 35 in good health. What was sequenced was naive CD8+ T cells sorted from blood. The chain has TRBV30 and TRBJ1-4; D is possibly TRBD1 (5 bases). CDR3 loop: CAWSLDSGGEKLFF. CDR3 coding DNA: TGTGCCTGGAGCCTTGACTCCGGGGGTGAAAAACTGTTTTTT.